The 16 T cell receptor beta chains in this list originate from one sample, sequenced in a study of beta chain features in type 1 diabetes. The whole isolated RNA underwent reverse transcription, so sequencing captured expressed TCRB transcripts. Libraries were prepared by immunoSEQ multiplex PCR; TCRdb keeps only in-frame clonotypes and omits some of them. The sample has about 150,000 clones, roughly 8% seen once; the top ten hold approximately 0.69%. The specimen sequenced was central memory CD4+ T cells from blood. The origin of the receptors is a man younger than 30 in good health.

In its sample, this clone was seen a few times. CDR3 DNA sequence: TGTGCCAGTAAGTCCAGGGTGAACACTGAAGCTTTCTTT. Translating it yields CASKSRVNTEAFF. The chain joins TRBV19 to TRBJ1-1; tentatively, D is TRBD1 (5 bases). The CDR3 is made up of 13 amino acids. V was shortened by 7 bases and J by 0 bases, with 9 bases between the two germline ends. The germline V gene encodes CDR1 LNHDA and CDR2 SQIVND (reference sequence).

This clone was found a few times. The chain couples TRBV7-2 to TRBJ1-1; D is perhaps TRBD1 (6 bases). The length of the CDR3 is 14 residues. V was clipped by 1 base and J by 4 bases, with 10 bases between them. Germline values: CDR1 SGHTA, CDR2 FQGNSA. CDR3 coding DNA: TGTGCCAGCAGCTTAGGGTCCAGGGGCACTGAAGCTTTCTTT. Residues: CASSLGSRGTEAFF.

The chain has TRBV5-1 and TRBJ2-1, with TRBD2 matching over 12 bases. The germline gives CDR1 SGHRS, CDR2 YFSETQ. The CDR3 loop spans 20 amino acids. J was trimmed by 8 bases and V by 4 bases; bases with no gene match: 22. The CDR3 sequence: CASSRTPGLAGTSFTDEQFF. DNA for the CDR3: TGCGCCAGCAGCCGGACACCGGGACTAGCGGGTACCTCCTTCACGGATGAGCAGTTCTTC.

This clone occurred a few times. The V and J genes are TRBV2 and TRBJ2-1; D remains ambiguous. The ends were cut back, 2 bases at V and 2 bases at J, with 13 bases in the middle. Germline assignment: CDR1 SNHLY and CDR2 FYNNEI. The CDR3 spans 16 residues. CDR3 nucleotides: TGTGCCAGCAGTGAAATGGGCCAGGTGACCTACAATGAGCAGTTCTTC. Translation gives CASSEMGQVTYNEQFF.

This clone was detected many times. This CDR3 reads CAWSGRAGGIYEQYF. DNA for the CDR3: TGTGCCTGGAGCGGTCGAGCGGGAGGGATCTACGAGCAGTACTTC. The chain recombines TRBV30 with TRBJ2-7; 10 bases are a match to TRBD2. The CDR3 consists of 15 residues. CDR1 is GTSNPN and CDR2 is SVGIG in the germline V gene (reference sequence). Trimming removed 3 bases from V and 3 bases from J; junction bases left unmatched: 8.

J is TRBJ2-3 and V is TRBV6-5, with 8 bases aligning to TRBD1. This CDR3 comprises 14 residues. Per the germline V gene, CDR1 is MNHEY and CDR2 is SVGAGI. The ends lost 5 bases at V and 6 bases at J; junction bases unmatched: 7. The chain's CDR3 is CASSHRRGRDTQYF. The CDR3 DNA reads as TGTGCCAGCAGTCACCGCAGGGGGCGGGATACGCAGTATTTT.

This clone has a handful of counts. The chain couples TRBV5-5 to TRBJ1-2; 10 bases are shared with TRBD1. V shed 2 bases, J shed 2 bases, and the junction held 6 bases outside the gene matches. The CDR3 sequence is 16 residues long. Per the germline V gene, CDR1 is SGHKS and CDR2 is YYEKEE (reference sequence). CDR3 loop: CASSLARDRGNYGYTF. Here the CDR3 DNA reads TGTGCCAGCAGCTTAGCCCGGGACAGGGGCAACTATGGCTACACCTTC.

In its sample, this clone was seen many times. Other DNA sequences in this sample translate to the same CDR3. V and J are TRBV28 and TRBJ1-2, with D possibly TRBD1 on 6 matching bases. The germline CDR1 and CDR2 sequences are MDHEN and SYDVKM. The CDR3 loop spans 13 amino acids. With 2 bases removed from V and 2 bases from J, the gap between germline ends came to 6 bases. CDR3 amino acids: CASSLGGNYGYTF. CDR3 nucleotides: TGTGCCAGCAGTTTAGGGGGCAACTATGGCTACACCTTC.

This clone was found a few times. The chain recombines TRBV27 with TRBJ2-7; D ambiguous. This CDR3 is built from 12 residues. Trimming removed 3 bases at V and 2 bases at J, with 5 bases between. CDR1 is MNHEY and CDR2 is SMNVEV in the germline V gene (reference sequence). The CDR3 DNA reads as TGTGCCAGCAGTTTCTATACCTACGAGCAGTACTTC. The encoded protein is CASSFYTYEQYF.

This chain joins TRBV6-6 and TRBJ2-7, with 8 bases matching TRBD2. V dropped 5 bases and J dropped 4; count of bases not matched to a gene: 7. This CDR3 comprises 14 residues. Germline V gives CDR1 MNHNY, CDR2 SVGAGI (reference sequence). The CDR3 loop reads CASSRPGLVYEQYF. CDR3 nucleotides: TGTGCCAGCAGTCGGCCGGGACTAGTATACGAGCAGTACTTC.

This clone was counted ten times or more. V is TRBV10-3 and J is TRBJ2-6; D is possibly TRBD2 (6 bases). CDR3 length: 16 residues. Trimming removed 3 bases from V and 2 bases from J, with 11 bases in between. Germline V gene data show CDR1 as ENHRY and CDR2 as SYGVKD. The CDR3 nucleotides read TGTGCCATCAGTGAACTCGGAGGGGCTGGGGCCAACGTCCTGACTTTC. This gives the protein CAISELGGAGANVLTF.

Many counts were recorded for this clone. J is TRBJ1-1 and V is TRBV29-1, with D possibly matching TRBD1 (5 bases). With 4 bases removed from V and 2 bases from J, the gap between germline ends came to 11 bases. The CDR3 contains 13 residues. Germline CDR1 reads SQVTM; CDR2 reads ANQGSEA. CDR3: CSVGLGLNTEAFF. The CDR3 DNA reads as TGCAGCGTTGGGTTGGGACTCAACACTGAAGCTTTCTTT.

In its sample, this clone was seen a few times. The same CDR3 also results from other DNA sequences found in this sample. This chain links TRBV7-9 with TRBJ1-4; 10 bases match TRBD1. V gave up 3 bases and J gave up 5 bases; unmatched junction bases: 0. The V gene's germline CDR1 is SEHNR and CDR2 FQNEAQ (reference sequence). The CDR3 is 14 residues long. The CDR3 nucleotides read TGTGCCAGCAGCTTGGGACAGGGGAATGAAAAACTGTTTTTT. It encodes CASSLGQGNEKLFF.

About this clone: Other DNA sequences in the sample encode the same CDR3. V and J are TRBV11-2 and TRBJ2-5, with 10 bases matching TRBD2. Germline V gene data show CDR1 as SGHAT and CDR2 as FQNNGV. With V trimmed by 6 bases and J by 3 bases, 4 bases remained unmatched. This CDR3 region has 14 residues. CDR3 nucleotides: TGTGCCAGCAGTTTCGGACTAGCGGAAGAGACCCAGTACTTC. It translates to CASSFGLAEETQYF.

This clone was seen a handful of times. V is TRBV4-2 and J is TRBJ2-1; D is possibly TRBD2 (6 bases). V lost 0 bases to trimming and J lost 5 bases, with 14 bases between them. The CDR3 consists of 16 residues. The germline V gene has CDR1 LGHNA and CDR2 YNFKEQ. This chain's CDR3 is CASSQDTREPNNEQFF. CDR3 coding DNA: TGTGCCAGCAGCCAAGATACCCGGGAGCCGAACAATGAGCAGTTCTTC.

The genes are TRBV6-5 and TRBJ1-2; no clear D gene. This CDR3 region has 14 residues. Trimming took off 8 bases at V and 7 bases at J, with 20 bases between the two ends. Germline CDR1 is MNHEY and CDR2 is SVGAGI. The CDR3 DNA is TGTGCCAGCCGCTCCGCTGGCGCGGGGTCTGGCTACACCTTC. Encoded protein: CASRSAGAGSGYTF.